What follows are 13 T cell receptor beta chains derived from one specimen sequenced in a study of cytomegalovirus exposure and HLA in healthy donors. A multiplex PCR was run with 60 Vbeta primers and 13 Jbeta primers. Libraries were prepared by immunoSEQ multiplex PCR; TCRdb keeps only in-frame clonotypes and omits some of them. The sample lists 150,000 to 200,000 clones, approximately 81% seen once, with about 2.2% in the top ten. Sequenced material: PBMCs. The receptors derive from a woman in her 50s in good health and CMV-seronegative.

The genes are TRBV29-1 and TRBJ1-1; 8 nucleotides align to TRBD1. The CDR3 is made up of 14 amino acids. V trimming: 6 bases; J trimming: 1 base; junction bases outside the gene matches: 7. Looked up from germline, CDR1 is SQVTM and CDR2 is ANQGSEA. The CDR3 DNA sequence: TGCAGCGTCGACTGGACAGGGCCGAACACTGAAGCTTTCTTT. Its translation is CSVDWTGPNTEAFF.

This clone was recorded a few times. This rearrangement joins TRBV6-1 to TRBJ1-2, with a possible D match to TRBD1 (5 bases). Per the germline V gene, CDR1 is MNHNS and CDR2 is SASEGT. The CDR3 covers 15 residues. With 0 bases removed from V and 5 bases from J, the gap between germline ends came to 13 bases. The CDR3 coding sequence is TGTGCCAGCAGTGAAGCTGTAATCGACAGTTATGGCTACACCTTC. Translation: CASSEAVIDSYGYTF.

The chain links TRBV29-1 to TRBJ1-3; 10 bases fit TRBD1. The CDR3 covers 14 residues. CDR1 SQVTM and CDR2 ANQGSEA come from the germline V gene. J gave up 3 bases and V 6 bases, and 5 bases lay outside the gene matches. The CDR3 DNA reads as TGCAGCGTGACAGGGGGCGCCGGTGGAAACACCATATATTTT. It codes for CSVTGGAGGNTIYF.

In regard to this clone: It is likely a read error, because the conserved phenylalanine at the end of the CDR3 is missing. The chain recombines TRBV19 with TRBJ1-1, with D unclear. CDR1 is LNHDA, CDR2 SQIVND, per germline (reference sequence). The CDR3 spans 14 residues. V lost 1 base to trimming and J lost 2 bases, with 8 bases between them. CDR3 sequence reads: CASSIVYRNTEAFV. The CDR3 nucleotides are TGTGCCAGTAGTATAGTTTACAGAAACACTGAAGCTTTCGTT.

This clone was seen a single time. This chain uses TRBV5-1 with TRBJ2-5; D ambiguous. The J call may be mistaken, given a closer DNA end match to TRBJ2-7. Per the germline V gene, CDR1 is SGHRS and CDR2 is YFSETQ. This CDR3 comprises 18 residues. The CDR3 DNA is TGCGCCAGCAGCTTGGGGTCACGGTTATCTAATAATTCCTACGAGCAGTACTTC. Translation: CASSLGSRLSNNSYEQYF.

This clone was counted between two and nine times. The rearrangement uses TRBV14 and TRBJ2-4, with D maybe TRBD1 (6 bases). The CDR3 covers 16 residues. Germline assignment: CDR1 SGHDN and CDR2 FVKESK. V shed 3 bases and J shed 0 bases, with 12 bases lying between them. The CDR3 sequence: CASSHGQGLAKNIQYF. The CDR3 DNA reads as TGTGCCAGCAGCCACGGGCAGGGGTTAGCCAAAAACATTCAGTACTTC.

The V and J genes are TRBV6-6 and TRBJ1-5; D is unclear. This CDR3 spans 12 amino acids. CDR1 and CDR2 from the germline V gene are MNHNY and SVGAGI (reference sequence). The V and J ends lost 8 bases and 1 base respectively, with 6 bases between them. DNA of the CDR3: TGTGCCAGCCTAGGAAGCAATCAGCCCCAGCATTTT. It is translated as CASLGSNQPQHF.

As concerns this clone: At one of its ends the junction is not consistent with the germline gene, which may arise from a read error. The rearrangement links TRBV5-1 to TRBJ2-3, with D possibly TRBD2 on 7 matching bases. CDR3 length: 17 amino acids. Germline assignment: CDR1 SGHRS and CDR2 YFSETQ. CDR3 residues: CASNLAGAGVNTDTQYF. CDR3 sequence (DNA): TGCGCCAGCAACTTGGCGGGGGCGGGAGTGAACACAGATACGCAGTATTTT.

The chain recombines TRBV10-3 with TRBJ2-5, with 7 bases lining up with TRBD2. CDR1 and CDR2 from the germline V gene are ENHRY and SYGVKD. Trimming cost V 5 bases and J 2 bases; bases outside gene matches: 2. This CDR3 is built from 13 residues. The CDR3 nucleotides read TGTGCCATCAGTCCAGCGGGACAAGAGACCCAGTACTTC. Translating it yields CAISPAGQETQYF.

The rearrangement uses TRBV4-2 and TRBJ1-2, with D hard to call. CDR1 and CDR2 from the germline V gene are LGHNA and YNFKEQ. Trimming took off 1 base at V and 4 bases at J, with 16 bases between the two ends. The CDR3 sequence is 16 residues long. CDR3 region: CASSQGSDGSIYGYTF. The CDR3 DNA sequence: TGTGCCAGCAGCCAAGGAAGTGACGGTAGCATCTATGGCTACACCTTC.

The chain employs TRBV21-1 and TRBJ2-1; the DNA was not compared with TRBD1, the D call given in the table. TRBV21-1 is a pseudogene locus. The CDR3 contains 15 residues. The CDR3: CASSPPPVSGPRQFF. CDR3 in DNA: TGTGCCAGCAGCCCTCCCCCGGTGTCAGGGCCGAGGCAGTTCTTC.

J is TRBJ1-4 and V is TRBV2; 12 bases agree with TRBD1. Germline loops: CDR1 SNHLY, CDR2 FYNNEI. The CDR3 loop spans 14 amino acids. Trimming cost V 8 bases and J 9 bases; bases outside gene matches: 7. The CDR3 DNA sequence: TGTGCCAGCCATGCCGGGACAGGGGGCCAAAAACTGTTTTTT. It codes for CASHAGTGGQKLFF.

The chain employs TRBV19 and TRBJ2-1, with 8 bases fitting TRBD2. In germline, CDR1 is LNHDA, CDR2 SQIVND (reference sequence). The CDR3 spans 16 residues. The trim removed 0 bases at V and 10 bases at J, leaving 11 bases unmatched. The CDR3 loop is CASSIDRAGGGGEQFF. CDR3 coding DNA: TGTGCCAGTAGTATAGATCGGGCGGGAGGTGGCGGAGAGCAGTTCTTC.